Following are 29 T cell receptor beta chains from one sample sequenced in a study of T cells expressing NK-cell markers. For each CDR3 protein, TCRdb gives one entry from its re-call of the 5' RACE reads, without DNA. The sample data list 500,000 to 700,000 distinct CDR3 sequences. The sample taken for sequencing was blood T cells: a sorted CD56 or NKG2C T cell subset, CD4+ or CD8+ T cells, or bulk PBMC T cells (not recorded which). These receptors originate from a man between 18 and 29 years old in good health.

The chain combines TRBV12-3 or TRBV12-4 with TRBJ2-5; TCRdb's D call of TRBD2 is untestable without DNA. CDR3 size: 14 residues. The CDR3 reads CASSYGASGETQYF.

This sequence joins TRBV6-2 or TRBV6-3 and TRBJ2-5; TCRdb returns TRBD2, unconfirmable since there is no DNA. There are 13 residues in the CDR3. Germline assignment: CDR1 MNHEY and CDR2 SVGEGT. CDR3 loop: CASSRGTSETQYF.

The V call is TRBV20-1, the J call TRBJ2-5; no DNA is available, so the TRBD1 call from TCRdb remains unchecked. This CDR3 region has 15 residues. Per the germline V gene, CDR1 is DFQATT and CDR2 is SNEGSKA (reference sequence). CDR3 sequence: CSARGGRGVQETQYF.

The V gene is TRBV9, the J gene TRBJ2-2; TCRdb calls TRBD2, which cannot be checked without DNA. Germline CDR1 and CDR2: SGDLS and YYNGEE. CDR3 length: 18 amino acids. CDR3 sequence: CASSVAKAGLGNTGELFF.

The V call is TRBV13, the J call TRBJ2-1; TCRdb proposes TRBD2, but this gene call is untestable without DNA. Germline V CDR1 and CDR2: PRHDT, FYEKMQ (reference sequence). The CDR3 has 15 residues. The CDR3 region is CASSFKRVSYNEQFF. Supplemented by reference TRBV13 and TRBJ2-1, the full variable domain reads AAGVIQSPRHLIKEKRETATLKCYPIPRHDTVYWYQQGPGQDPQFLISFYEKMQSDKGSIPDRFSAQQFSDYHSELNMSSLELGDSALYFCASSFKRVSYNEQFFGPGTRLTVL.

Here the CDR3 reads CSVESGGKIDGYTF. The chain recombines TRBV29-1 with TRBJ1-2; without DNA, the TCRdb call of TRBD1 cannot be checked. The CDR3 runs 14 residues. Germline-derived CDR1 and CDR2 are SQVTM and ANQGSEA.

CDR3 sequence: CASSPPGLPTDTQYF. The chain recombines TRBV14 with TRBJ2-3; TCRdb outputs TRBD2, but without DNA this stays unchecked. Germline V gene data show CDR1 as SGHDN and CDR2 as FVKESK. The CDR3 is 15 amino acids.

The V and J genes are TRBV20-1 and TRBJ1-4; lacking DNA, the TRBD1 call made by TCRdb goes unchecked. From germline, CDR1 is DFQATT and CDR2 SNEGSKA (reference sequence). The length of the CDR3 is 15 residues. CDR3 residues: CSARSARGRGEKLFF.

The chain carries TRBV2 and TRBJ2-5; TCRdb names TRBD1, which stays unverified in the absence of DNA. The CDR3 sequence is 15 residues long. From germline, CDR1 is SNHLY and CDR2 FYNNEI. The CDR3 is CASSEGMGAGETQYF.

The V call is TRBV5-1, the J call TRBJ1-6; TCRdb gives TRBD1 as the D gene, but with no DNA this cannot be confirmed. The CDR3 has 16 residues. CDR1 is SGHRS, CDR2 YFSETQ, per germline. CDR3 sequence: CASSLEQGQVDSPLHF.

The rearrangement links TRBV9 to TRBJ1-6; absent DNA, TCRdb's TRBD1 call cannot be checked. The CDR3 length is 15 residues. Per germline, CDR1 SGDLS and CDR2 YYNGEE. CDR3 sequence: CASSRDRGVNSPLHF.

The chain recombines TRBV6-5 with TRBJ2-5. CDR3 length: 16 residues. CDR1 is MNHEY and CDR2 is SVGAGI in the germline V gene. The CDR3 loop is CASSSPNPTLGETQYF.

This chain joins TRBV12-3 or TRBV12-4 and TRBJ2-3. The CDR3 contains 13 residues. The CDR3 loop is CASSLSNRNTQYF.

The CDR3 is CASSLPGQTSNTGELFF. The chain carries TRBV5-1 and TRBJ2-2; TCRdb names TRBD1, which stays unverified in the absence of DNA. Germline lookup yields CDR1 SGHRS and CDR2 YFSETQ. The CDR3 has 17 amino acids.

This chain uses TRBV20-1 with TRBJ2-2; as DNA is missing, the TRBD1 call by TCRdb cannot be tested. This CDR3 is built from 15 residues. Germline V gene sequence: CDR1 DFQATT, CDR2 SNEGSKA (reference sequence). The CDR3 sequence: CSARDPRVSTGELFF.

The J gene is TRBJ2-2, the V gene TRBV27. This CDR3 is 14 amino acids long. Germline V gives CDR1 MNHEY, CDR2 SMNVEV (reference sequence). CDR3: CASSLGSSTGELFF.

The gene calls are TRBV24-1 and TRBJ2-1; the D call from TCRdb, TRBD1, cannot be confirmed without DNA. The CDR3 has 16 amino acids. Germline V gene lookup returns CDR1 KGHDR and CDR2 SFDVKD. This chain's CDR3 is CATSDFSGQGVYEQFF.

The V and J genes are TRBV6-1 and TRBJ1-5. The germline CDR1 and CDR2 sequences are MNHNS and SASEGT. The CDR3 covers 13 residues. The CDR3 spells CASRWTSIGPQHF.

The chain joins TRBV27 to TRBJ1-2. Germline V gene lookup returns CDR1 MNHEY and CDR2 SMNVEV (reference sequence). This CDR3 comprises 13 residues. The CDR3 reads CASSLSGFDGYTF.

V usage is TRBV7-8 and J usage is TRBJ2-7; with no DNA, the TCRdb D assignment of TRBD2 cannot be verified. The CDR3 covers 18 residues. CDR1 and CDR2 from the germline V gene are SGHVS and FQNEAQ. The CDR3 is CASSLEVRALAGVHEQYF.

V is TRBV20-1 and J is TRBJ2-1; TCRdb designates TRBD2, a call that cannot be tested without DNA. CDR3 length: 15 residues. CDR1 DFQATT and CDR2 SNEGSKA come from the germline V gene (reference sequence). This CDR3 is CSVRLRERSYNEQFF.

J is TRBJ2-1 and V is TRBV2; no DNA is available, so the TRBD2 call from TCRdb remains unchecked. Germline assignment: CDR1 SNHLY and CDR2 FYNNEI. The CDR3 is 17 residues long. The CDR3 is CASSPRLAGGIYNEQFF.

The J gene is TRBJ2-2, the V gene TRBV4-1. The germline V gene encodes CDR1 MGHRA and CDR2 YSYEKL. CDR3 length equals 15 residues. This chain's CDR3 is CASSQEFRVPGELFF.

The chain uses TRBV12-3 or TRBV12-4 and TRBJ2-7; the TCRdb call, TRBD2, lacks DNA for checking. The CDR3 consists of 15 residues. The chain's CDR3 is CASSLVPSGSYEQYF.

The chain joins TRBV28 to TRBJ2-1; TCRdb's D call of TRBD2 is untestable without DNA. The CDR3 is 12 residues long. Germline CDR1 is MDHEN and CDR2 is SYDVKM. The chain's CDR3 is CASMLATNEQFF.

The CDR3 region is CASRGYLHQYF. V usage is TRBV27 and J usage is TRBJ2-5. CDR3 length: 11 residues. From germline, CDR1 is MNHEY and CDR2 SMNVEV (reference sequence).

The CDR3 spells CAISDGLAGVESYNEQFF. The chain has TRBV10-3 and TRBJ2-1; checking the TCRdb D call of TRBD2 is not possible without DNA. Germline CDR1 is ENHRY and CDR2 is SYGVKD. The CDR3 loop spans 18 amino acids.

The V call is TRBV6-5, the J call TRBJ2-2; TCRdb names TRBD2, which stays unverified in the absence of DNA. The CDR3 consists of 19 residues. Germline CDR1 and CDR2: MNHEY and SVGAGI. CDR3 region: CASSYSTLLAGGNTGELFF.

The chain joins TRBV6-1 to TRBJ2-3. Looked up from germline, CDR1 is MNHNS and CDR2 is SASEGT. The length of the CDR3 is 13 residues. Here the CDR3 reads CASNLGWGDTQYF.